This entry lists 7 T cell receptor beta chains sequenced from one sample in a study of blood T cell repertoires in COVID-19. Using immunoSEQ multiplex PCR, the repertoire was profiled, and TCRdb retains in-frame clones only, with some absent. The repertoire holds hundreds of thousands of clones, with approximately 85% as singletons. Sequencing used peripheral blood. All receptors derive from a human donor in a cohort sampled during active COVID-19.

This sequence joins TRBV19 and TRBJ2-1, with 14 bases aligning to TRBD2. The V gene's germline CDR1 is LNHDA and CDR2 SQIVND (reference sequence). CDR3 size: 17 residues. V dropped 1 base and J dropped 7; count of bases not matched to a gene: 6. CDR3 nucleotides: TGTGCCAGTAGTATAGGGGGGTGGACTAGCGGGAGGAATGAGCAGTTCTTC. Its protein product is CASSIGGWTSGRNEQFF. Based on the CDR3 plus reference TRBV19 and TRBJ2-1, the full variable domain is DGGITQSPKYLFRKEGQNVTLSCEQNLNHDAMYWYRQDPGQGLRLIYYSQIVNDFQKGDIAEGYSVSREKKESFPLTVTSAQKNPTAFYLCASSIGGWTSGRNEQFFGPGTRLTVL.

The rearrangement uses TRBV7-8 and TRBJ1-6, with D unresolved. The germline V gene has CDR1 SGHVS and CDR2 FQNEAQ. Trimming took 5 bases from V and 8 from J, leaving 16 bases between them. The CDR3 is 15 residues long. The CDR3 reads CASSPPQSTDSPLHF. As DNA, the CDR3 is TGTGCCAGCAGCCCACCGCAGTCTACAGATTCACCCCTCCACTTT.

The rearrangement uses TRBV7-2 and TRBJ1-2; a weak D match, TRBD1 (6 bases). The CDR3 has 14 residues. Trimming shortened V by 4 bases and J by 3 bases, and 12 bases separated the two germline ends. Germline loops: CDR1 SGHTA, CDR2 FQGNSA. CDR3 nucleotide sequence: TGTGCCAGCAGCTCAGGGGCGGGCGACTATGGCTACACCTTC. It translates to CASSSGAGDYGYTF. Combining the CDR3 with reference TRBV7-2 and TRBJ1-2 gives the whole variable domain GAGVSQSPSNKVTEKGKDVELRCDPISGHTALYWYRQSLGQGLEFLIYFQGNSAPDKSGLPSDRFSAERTGGSVSTLTIQRTQQEDSAVYLCASSSGAGDYGYTFGSGTRLTVV.

V and J are TRBV25-1 and TRBJ2-2, with D tentatively TRBD1 (6 bases). Germline CDR1 and CDR2: MGHDK and SYGVNS. Trimming took 8 bases from V and 6 from J, leaving 16 bases between them. This CDR3 is 14 amino acids long. The DNA of the CDR3 is TGTGCCAGCCATCAGGGGTTAGTGCCCGGGGAGCTGTTTTTT. Translating it yields CASHQGLVPGELFF.

J is TRBJ2-7 and V is TRBV24-1, with D perhaps matching TRBD1 (5 bases). Germline lookup yields CDR1 KGHDR and CDR2 SFDVKD. The V and J ends lost 4 bases and 0 bases respectively, with 15 bases between them. CDR3 length equals 16 residues. CDR3 sequence: CATSDPTVPSSYEQYF. In DNA form, the CDR3 reads TGTGCCACCAGTGACCCGACAGTACCGAGCTCCTACGAGCAGTACTTC.

The V call is TRBV6-2 or TRBV6-3, the J call TRBJ2-3; 7 nucleotides match TRBD1. V was pared by 6 bases and J by 3 bases, with 9 bases of the junction left unmatched. CDR3 length: 15 residues. The germline V gene has CDR1 MNHEY and CDR2 SVGEGT. The DNA of the CDR3 is TGTGCCAGCAGACCTACAGGGGTTGGGACAGATACGCAGTATTTT. Its translation is CASRPTGVGTDTQYF.

The gene calls are TRBV19 and TRBJ2-7; D possibly corresponds to TRBD1 (6 bases). Per germline, CDR1 LNHDA and CDR2 SQIVND (reference sequence). The V and J ends lost 3 bases and 4 bases respectively, with 10 bases between them. This CDR3 region has 13 residues. The CDR3 DNA follows: TGTGCCAGTAGTATTACCAGGGGTTACGAGCAGTACTTC. This gives the protein CASSITRGYEQYF.